The present T cell receptor (beta chain) was sequenced within a study of Ad26.COV2.S vaccination and SARS-CoV-2 variants. About the research overall: Ad26.COV2.S, an intramuscular injection, was given once or twice 56 days apart. Whole-study results and caveats: Considerable breadth of spike-specific CD8+ and CD4+ T cell responses has reportedly been documented following vaccination. Ad26.COV2.S recipients had broader spike-specific TCRs (P = 0.0014).

The sample's treatment: about 20 received Ad26.COV2.S at low or high dose, single or two shots; roughly five received placebo; per-sample allocation not given. After the first vaccine or placebo injection, samples were drawn on day 63. A Boston donor was an adult aged 18-55 years. Sequencing was performed with immunoSEQ multiplex PCR; in TCRdb, only in-frame clones are kept and a portion is missing. The table records roughly 400,000 clones, approximately 90% of them present only once. V dropped 2 bases and J dropped 2 bases, with 9 bases sitting between them. The CDR3 is 14 amino acids. Germline values: CDR1 KGHSH, CDR2 LQKENI. In the case of this clone: Its antigen is still unknown.

Sequencing was performed on peripheral blood, taken in a trial of Ad26.COV2.S vaccine versus placebo. The origin of this receptor is a person aged 18 to 65 who received the Ad26.COV2.S COVID-19 vaccine or a placebo. The rearrangement uses TRBV18 and TRBJ2-5; the D is unclear. As DNA, the CDR3 is TGTGCCAGCTCACCATCACAGATTCAAGAGACCCAGTACTTC. Protein sequence: CASSPSQIQETQYF. The variable domain in full, completed from reference TRBV18 and TRBJ2-5, reads NAGVMQNPRHLVRRRGQEARLRCSPMKGHSHVYWYRQLPEEGLKFMVYLQKENIIDESGMPKERFSAEFPKEGPSILRIQQVVRGDSAAYFCASSPSQIQETQYFGPGTRLLVL.